These 27 T cell receptor beta chains share one sample of origin, sequenced in a study of shared clonotypes between healthy human individuals. Profiling relied on immunoSEQ multiplex PCR, and the TCRdb table lists in-frame clones only, not all of them. The table records roughly 680,000 clones, 72% of them present only once. Source material: memory CD4+ T cells sorted from blood. Subset denoted: CD45RA-negative fraction. The receptors were sampled from a woman in her 30s in good health.

The chain has TRBV11-2 and TRBJ1-3, with 11 bases lining up with TRBD1. This CDR3 is 18 amino acids long. Germline-derived CDR1 and CDR2 are SGHAT and FQNNGV. With V trimmed by 2 bases and J by 0 bases, 6 bases remained unmatched. The chain's CDR3 is CASSLRGTGGSSGNTIYF. In DNA, the CDR3 is TGTGCCAGCAGCTTACGAGGGACAGGGGGTTCCTCTGGAAACACCATATATTTT.

The genes are TRBV7-2 and TRBJ1-2; D is unclear. Germline loops: CDR1 SGHTA, CDR2 FQGNSA. V was clipped by 1 base and J by 3 bases, with 12 bases between them. There are 15 residues in the CDR3. In nucleotides, the CDR3 is TGTGCCAGCAGCTTAGACTCTAGTAGCCACTATGGCTACACCTTC. Amino acid sequence: CASSLDSSSHYGYTF. The variable domain in full, completed from reference TRBV7-2 and TRBJ1-2, reads GAGVSQSPSNKVTEKGKDVELRCDPISGHTALYWYRQSLGQGLEFLIYFQGNSAPDKSGLPSDRFSAERTGGSVSTLTIQRTQQEDSAVYLCASSLDSSSHYGYTFGSGTRLTVV.

This clone appeared a few times. The chain links TRBV5-1 to TRBJ2-7; D unclear. The germline V gene has CDR1 SGHRS and CDR2 YFSETQ. This CDR3 is built from 15 residues. V was clipped by 4 bases and J by 7 bases, with 21 bases between them. The CDR3 DNA reads as TGCGCCAGCAGCGTGGCCCCCGGACCACAATGGGAGCAGTACTTC. It is translated as CASSVAPGPQWEQYF.

This clone was seen a handful of times. V usage is TRBV6-1 and J usage is TRBJ2-7; tentatively, D is TRBD1 (5 bases). Germline CDR1 is MNHNS and CDR2 is SASEGT. Trimming removed 6 bases from V and 3 bases from J, with 12 bases in between. The CDR3 is made up of 13 amino acids. The CDR3 DNA reads TGTGCCAGCAGGCCAGACAGTCTCTACGAGCAGTACTTC. Amino acids: CASRPDSLYEQYF.

This clone has more than one count but fewer than ten. V is TRBV6-5 and J is TRBJ2-7; possibly TRBD1 for D (6 bases). The CDR3 is made up of 14 amino acids. Germline values: CDR1 MNHEY, CDR2 SVGAGI. The ends were cut back, 5 bases at V and 5 bases at J, with 16 bases in the middle. The CDR3, as DNA: TGTGCCAGCAGTCGGGGACACCTGGACCACGAGCAGTACTTC. Its translation is CASSRGHLDHEQYF.

The table lists this clone with a few counts. This rearrangement joins TRBV28 to TRBJ2-7, with 12 nucleotides matching TRBD1. V trimming: 5 bases; J trimming: 4 bases; junction bases outside the gene matches: 9. This CDR3 contains 16 residues. Germline V gene lookup returns CDR1 MDHEN and CDR2 SYDVKM. The CDR3 loop is CASSSPGTGGAYEQYF. Written as DNA, the CDR3 is TGTGCCAGCAGTAGCCCCGGGACAGGGGGCGCGTACGAGCAGTACTTC.

This clone was detected many times. This chain connects TRBV19 to TRBJ2-4, with D perhaps matching TRBD2 (6 bases). Germline-derived CDR1 and CDR2 are LNHDA and SQIVND (reference sequence). CDR3 length: 16 amino acids. V was trimmed by 0 bases and J by 2 bases, leaving 11 bases between them. DNA of the CDR3: TGTGCCAGTAGTATAGAGGAGGGGAGATCCAAAAACATTCAGTACTTC. It encodes CASSIEEGRSKNIQYF. The full variable domain, completed using reference TRBV19 and TRBJ2-4, is DGGITQSPKYLFRKEGQNVTLSCEQNLNHDAMYWYRQDPGQGLRLIYYSQIVNDFQKGDIAEGYSVSREKKESFPLTVTSAQKNPTAFYLCASSIEEGRSKNIQYFGAGTRLSVL.

The V and J genes are TRBV11-2 and TRBJ1-3, with a tentative D call TRBD1 (6 bases). Between the trimmed V and J ends, which lost 6 bases and 0 bases, there was a span of 12 bases. Germline-derived CDR1 and CDR2 are SGHAT and FQNNGV. There are 15 residues in the CDR3. As DNA, the CDR3 is TGTGCCAGCAGGGGGGCCCGGACCTCTGGAAACACCATATATTTT. This sequence encodes CASRGARTSGNTIYF.

This sequence joins TRBV5-1 and TRBJ2-1, with D hard to call. CDR3 length: 15 residues. V lost 0 bases and J 9 bases, leaving 16 bases between the germline ends. Looked up from germline, CDR1 is SGHRS and CDR2 is YFSETQ. The CDR3 protein is CASSLAAEVFSEQFF. For the CDR3, the DNA is TGCGCCAGCAGCTTGGCGGCAGAAGTATTCAGTGAGCAGTTCTTC.

This clone showed up just a few times. The rearrangement joins TRBV28 to TRBJ2-7; 9 positions agree with TRBD1. The CDR3 loop spans 15 amino acids. Trimming removed 5 bases from V and 5 bases from J; junction bases left unmatched: 10. The germline V gene encodes CDR1 MDHEN and CDR2 SYDVKM. The CDR3 coding sequence is TGTGCCAGCAGTGCTACCGGGACAGGGAGACACGAGCAGTACTTC. It yields the protein CASSATGTGRHEQYF.

The chain links TRBV18 to TRBJ2-2; 7 positions match TRBD1. Germline-derived CDR1 and CDR2 are KGHSH and LQKENI. V dropped 3 bases and J dropped 5; count of bases not matched to a gene: 12. The CDR3 extends over 17 amino acids. The CDR3, as DNA: TGTGCCAGCTCACCGTCGGGCGAGACAGGGAAGACCGGGGAGCTGTTTTTT. Translating it yields CASSPSGETGKTGELFF.

A few counts support this clone. The chain couples TRBV19 to TRBJ1-2; D gene unclear. V was pared by 8 bases and J by 4 bases, with 17 bases between. CDR3 length: 14 amino acids. In germline, CDR1 is LNHDA, CDR2 SQIVND (reference sequence). The CDR3 nucleotides are TGTGCCAGTTCGCCGAACGGGGTGATCTATGGCTACACCTTC. Translating it yields CASSPNGVIYGYTF.

This clone was recorded at least ten times. The gene calls are TRBV7-6 and TRBJ2-1, with 10 bases fitting TRBD1. Germline values: CDR1 SGHVS, CDR2 FNYEAQ. CDR3 length: 16 amino acids. The trim removed 5 bases at V and 3 bases at J, leaving 7 bases unmatched. For the CDR3, the DNA is TGTGCCAGCAGCCCCGGCTGGACAGGGGGCTACAATGAGCAGTTCTTC. Translating gives CASSPGWTGGYNEQFF.

The CDR3 coding sequence is TGCGCCAGCAGCCAGTTGGGGACAGGGGGACTCTATAATTCACCCCTCCACTTT. Translation: CASSQLGTGGLYNSPLHF. The V gene is TRBV4-1, the J gene TRBJ1-6; the match to TRBD1 covers 11 bases. The length of the CDR3 is 18 residues. Germline V gives CDR1 MGHRA, CDR2 YSYEKL. Trimming took 3 bases from V and 3 from J; bases not matched to a gene: 7.

This clone was seen a few times. The chain is built from TRBV4-1 and TRBJ2-7, with D perhaps matching TRBD2 (7 bases). Germline assignment: CDR1 MGHRA and CDR2 YSYEKL. The V end lost 1 base, the J end lost 2 bases, and 15 bases lay between the germline ends. This CDR3 spans 16 amino acids. The CDR3 nucleotides read TGCGCCAGCAGCCAAGCCAGCGGGACACCACCCTACGAGCAGTACTTC. It yields the protein CASSQASGTPPYEQYF.

The chain is built from TRBV15 and TRBJ2-3; D remains ambiguous. CDR3 length: 14 amino acids. The V end was cut by 3 bases, the J end by 2 bases, with 9 bases between. Germline values: CDR1 LNHNV, CDR2 YYDKDF (reference sequence). The CDR3, as DNA: TGTGCCACCAGCAGGCGGAAAACCACAGATACGCAGTATTTT. This encodes CATSRRKTTDTQYF.

This sequence joins TRBV5-5 and TRBJ1-2; tentatively, D is TRBD1 (6 bases). Germline-derived CDR1 and CDR2 are SGHKS and YYEKEE (reference sequence). The CDR3 loop spans 16 amino acids. V gave up 4 bases and J gave up 4 bases, with 20 bases separating them. CDR3 sequence reads: CASSEGGKTGIYGYTF. CDR3 bases: TGTGCCAGCAGCGAGGGGGGGAAGACAGGAATCTATGGCTACACCTTC.

The chain links TRBV6-1 to TRBJ2-7; 11 positions agree with TRBD2. V dropped 10 bases and J dropped 4; count of bases not matched to a gene: 6. CDR1 is MNHNS, CDR2 SASEGT, per germline. CDR3 length: 13 residues. Here the CDR3 DNA reads TGTGCCACTCCGGCTAGCGGGAGGTACGAGCAGTACTTC. It codes for CATPASGRYEQYF.

The chain carries TRBV2 and TRBJ2-5, with D possibly TRBD2 on 6 matching bases. Germline CDR1 is SNHLY and CDR2 is FYNNEI. CDR3 length: 17 residues. Trimming stripped 0 bases from V and 3 bases from J, with 17 bases between. CDR3 nucleotide sequence: TGTGCCAGCAGTGAAGCGGTAGGCGGGACTCAAAAAGAGACCCAGTACTTC. Residues: CASSEAVGGTQKETQYF.

V and J are TRBV11-2 and TRBJ2-2; 8 bases are shared with TRBD2. The CDR3 contains 16 residues. Germline V gene lookup returns CDR1 SGHAT and CDR2 FQNNGV. After removal of 5 bases from V and 4 bases from J, the junction contained 9 bases not matched to a gene. CDR3 nucleotides: TGTGCCAGCAGCCCCATTAGCGGGGACCCCACCGGGGAGCTGTTTTTT. This encodes CASSPISGDPTGELFF.

This chain links TRBV18 with TRBJ2-1; 11 bases agree with TRBD2. The CDR3 covers 17 residues. With V trimmed by 4 bases and J by 6 bases, 11 bases remained unmatched. Germline CDR1 is KGHSH and CDR2 is LQKENI. The CDR3 nucleotides read TGTGCCAGCTCACTCTCCCCGACTAGCGGGAAGGGCAATGAGCAGTTCTTC. It encodes CASSLSPTSGKGNEQFF.

The chain employs TRBV10-1 and TRBJ2-3; D is ambiguous. Germline loops: CDR1 WNHNN, CDR2 SYGVQD (reference sequence). The CDR3 loop spans 15 amino acids. V was cut by 6 bases and J by 2 bases, with 15 bases left in between. Here the CDR3 reads CASSLDGSDTDTQYF. CDR3 in DNA: TGCGCCAGCAGCCTTGACGGCTCAGACACAGATACGCAGTATTTT.

The chain recombines TRBV15 with TRBJ2-5; a possible D gene is TRBD1 (5 bases). Deletions cut 0 bases from V and 4 bases from J, with 24 bases between. There are 19 residues in the CDR3. The V gene's germline CDR1 is LNHNV and CDR2 YYDKDF (reference sequence). In DNA form, the CDR3 reads TGTGCCACCAGCAGAGATTGGTCCAGGGAAGGATTTATCGGAGAGACCCAGTACTTC. Protein product: CATSRDWSREGFIGETQYF.

V is TRBV19 and J is TRBJ2-5, with unresolved D. The CDR3 totals 13 residues. The germline V and J ends were trimmed by 3 bases and 2 bases, with 7 bases remaining between them. From germline, CDR1 is LNHDA and CDR2 SQIVND (reference sequence). The CDR3 reads CASSIQIQETQYF. CDR3 in DNA: TGTGCCAGTAGTATTCAGATACAAGAGACCCAGTACTTC.

V usage is TRBV6-6 and J usage is TRBJ1-5; 8 nucleotides agree with TRBD1. V shed 4 bases and J 7 bases; nucleotides not matched to a gene: 12. The CDR3 is made up of 16 amino acids. Per germline, CDR1 MNHNY and CDR2 SVGAGI (reference sequence). CDR3: CASSSGTGADYQPQHF. The DNA for the CDR3 is TGTGCCAGCAGTTCCGGGACAGGAGCAGACTACCAGCCCCAGCATTTT.

This chain uses TRBV10-2 with TRBJ1-5, with 7 bases that match TRBD1. Trimming took 7 bases from V and 3 from J; bases not matched to a gene: 6. This CDR3 is 14 amino acids long. Germline assignment: CDR1 WSHSY and CDR2 SAAADI. DNA for the CDR3: TGCGCCAGCATGATGGGACAGTTCAATCAGCCCCAGCATTTT. Its protein product is CASMMGQFNQPQHF.

The chain uses TRBV4-1 and TRBJ2-1; 12 positions match TRBD2. This CDR3 region has 17 residues. J gave up 3 bases and V 2 bases, and 5 bases lay outside the gene matches. The germline gives CDR1 MGHRA, CDR2 YSYEKL. Written as DNA, the CDR3 is TGCGCCAGCAGCCAATTGGGACTAGCGGGTGTCTACAATGAGCAGTTCTTC. Protein sequence: CASSQLGLAGVYNEQFF.